This paragraph reports one T cell receptor (beta chain). V was clipped by 6 bases and J by 5 bases; unmatched bases: 4. The germline V gene has CDR1 DFQATT and CDR2 SNEGSKA (reference sequence). The CDR3 covers 11 residues. This sample is part of a study of cytomegalovirus exposure and HLA in healthy donors. On the study more broadly: Earlier results showed approximately 110 million unique TCR beta sequences derived from approximately 180 million T cells.

PCR used 60 Vbeta primers and 13 Jbeta primers. Authors' analysis steps: Later analysis identified approximately 80 million unique TCR beta chains, roughly 11 million shared. Some clones are missing from TCRdb's copy, which holds only in-frame ones; the method was immunoSEQ multiplex PCR. V and J calls and clone size are as listed in that table; D and trimming were resolved from the DNA. The sample consists of 100,000 to 150,000 clones, roughly 70% of them appearing once. Sequences were obtained from PBMCs. This chain uses TRBV20-1 with TRBJ2-7, with 7 nucleotides matching TRBD2. This receptor was identified in a man in his forties or fifties in good health and CMV-seropositive. The CDR3 protein is CSAGGRDEQYF. CDR3 nucleotides: TGCAGTGCGGGTGGGAGGGACGAGCAGTACTTC.